This TCR beta chain was identified in a study of blood T cell repertoires in COVID-19. In the study overall: Samples came from the United States, Italy and Spain, spanning acute and convalescent COVID-19. PBMCs, B-cell-depleted T cells, or T cells provided the cDNA or gDNA that made up the material.

Study processing details: Counts of nucleated cells, estimated from reference gene primer amplification, were obtained. Data came from immunoSEQ multiplex PCR; TCRdb stores just in-frame clones and leaves some out. V and J calls and clone size are given by that table; D and trimming were obtained from the DNA. The sample shows just over 650,000 clones, about 87% of them seen only once. This CDR3 comprises 13 residues. From germline, CDR1 is SEHNR and CDR2 FQNEAQ (reference sequence). Deletions cut 1 base from V and 7 bases from J, with 10 bases between. The clonotype was recovered from a woman between 18 and 29 years old with acute or convalescent COVID-19. The sample taken for sequencing was peripheral blood. V usage is TRBV7-9 and J usage is TRBJ1-2; D unclear. The CDR3: CASSLVENGGYTF. Written as DNA, the CDR3 is TGTGCCAGCAGCTTAGTGGAGAACGGTGGCTACACCTTC.